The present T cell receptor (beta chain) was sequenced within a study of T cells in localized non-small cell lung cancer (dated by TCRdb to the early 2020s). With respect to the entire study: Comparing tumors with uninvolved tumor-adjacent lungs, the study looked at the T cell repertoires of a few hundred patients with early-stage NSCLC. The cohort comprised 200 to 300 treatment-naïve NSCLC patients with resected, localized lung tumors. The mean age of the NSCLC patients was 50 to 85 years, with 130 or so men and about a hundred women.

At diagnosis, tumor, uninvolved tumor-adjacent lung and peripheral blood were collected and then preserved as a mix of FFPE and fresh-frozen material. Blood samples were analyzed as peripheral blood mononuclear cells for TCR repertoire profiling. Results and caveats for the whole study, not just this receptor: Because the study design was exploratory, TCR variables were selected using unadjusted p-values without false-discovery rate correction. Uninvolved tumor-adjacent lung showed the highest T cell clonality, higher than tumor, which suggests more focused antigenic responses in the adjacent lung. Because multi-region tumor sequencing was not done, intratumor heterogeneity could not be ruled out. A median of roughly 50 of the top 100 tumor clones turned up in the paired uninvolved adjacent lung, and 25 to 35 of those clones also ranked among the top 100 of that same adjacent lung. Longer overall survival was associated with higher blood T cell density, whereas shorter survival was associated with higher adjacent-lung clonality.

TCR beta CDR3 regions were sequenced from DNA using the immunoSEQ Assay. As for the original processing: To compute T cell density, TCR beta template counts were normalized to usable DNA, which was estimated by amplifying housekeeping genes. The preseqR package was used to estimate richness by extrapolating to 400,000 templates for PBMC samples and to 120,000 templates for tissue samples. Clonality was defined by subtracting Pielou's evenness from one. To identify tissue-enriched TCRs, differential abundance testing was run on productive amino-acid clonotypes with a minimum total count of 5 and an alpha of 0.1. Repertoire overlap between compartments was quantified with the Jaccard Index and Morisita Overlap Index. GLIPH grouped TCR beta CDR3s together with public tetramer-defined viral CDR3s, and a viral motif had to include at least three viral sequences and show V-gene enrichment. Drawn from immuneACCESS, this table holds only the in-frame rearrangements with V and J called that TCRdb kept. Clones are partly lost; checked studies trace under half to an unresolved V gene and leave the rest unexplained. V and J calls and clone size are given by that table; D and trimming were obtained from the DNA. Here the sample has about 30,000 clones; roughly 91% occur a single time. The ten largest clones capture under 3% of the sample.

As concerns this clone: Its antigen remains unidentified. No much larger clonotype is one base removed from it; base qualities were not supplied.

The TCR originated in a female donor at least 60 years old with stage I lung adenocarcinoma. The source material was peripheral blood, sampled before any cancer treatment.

In nucleotide form, the sequence is TGTGCCAGCTTAAAAGGACTAGCGGGAGATGAGCAGTTCTTC. Its protein is CASLKGLAGDEQFF. Recombination joined TRBV2 with TRBJ2-1; 13 central bases correspond to TRBD2. After removal of 8 bases from V and 8 bases from J, the junction retains 6 bases not matched to a gene. The germline V gene supplies CDR1 SNHLY and CDR2 FYNNEI. Spanning cysteine to phenylalanine, the CDR3 consists of 14 amino acids. The only DNA kept is the CDR3, 42 bases in frame from the first base.